This T cell receptor beta chain was sequenced during a study of blood T cell repertoires in COVID-19. Study-wide background: Acute and convalescent COVID-19 specimens originated in the United States, Italy and Spain.

Libraries were prepared by immunoSEQ multiplex PCR; TCRdb keeps only in-frame clonotypes and omits some of them. The sample carries about 350,000 clones, roughly 90% recorded once. Germline V gene lookup returns CDR1 MNHNS and CDR2 SASEGT. The CDR3 covers 13 residues. Unmatched junction bases numbered 6, after V lost 3 bases and J lost 11 bases. The TCR sequence derives from a woman between 70 and 85 years old with COVID-19, enrolled during active disease. The sample consisted of peripheral blood. The chain employs TRBV6-1 and TRBJ1-4; 7 bases agree with TRBD1. The CDR3 DNA reads as TGTGCCAGCAGTGACCGACAGGGAAGGAAACTGTTTTTT. Amino acid sequence: CASSDRQGRKLFF.